The source of this TCR beta chain is a study of blood T cell repertoires in COVID-19. The V and J ends lost 4 bases and 5 bases respectively, with 9 bases between them. CDR3 length equals 13 residues. All enrollees were roughly 18 to 95 years old and from 25 or so US areas. The protocol was immunoSEQ multiplex PCR, while the TCRdb copy is restricted to in-frame clones and leaves out a portion. The sample contains 250,000 to 400,000 clones, roughly 90% of which appear only once. The origin of this receptor is a man aged 60-69 years who had recovered from COVID-19. Sequencing was carried out using PBMCs or T cells enriched from blood (not recorded which). This chain connects TRBV12-3 or TRBV12-4 to TRBJ2-1; the D is unclear. Here the CDR3 DNA reads TGTGCCAGCAGTTCCGGTCTTCACAATGAGCAGTTCTTC. As protein: CASSSGLHNEQFF.